This note documents a single T cell receptor (beta chain) sequence. This clone was observed a handful of times. Its antigen remains unidentified. No base qualities exist here, and no much larger clone lies one base off it. The sample is drawn from a study of blood T cell repertoires in COVID-19 (dated by TCRdb to about 2020). In terms of the full investigation: Collaborator samples came from the United States, Italy and Spain and covered acute and convalescent phases of COVID-19. The material from the prospective study consisted of cDNA or gDNA derived from T cells, B-cell-depleted T cells, or PBMCs. The dataset comprised deeply sampled blood TCRbeta repertoires from subjects exposed to, actively infected with, or recovered from COVID-19. The repertoires were made available in a free public database intended to serve as a resource for research on the immune response to SARS-CoV-2. Samples were obtained from the ongoing ImmuneRACE study (first 160 participants) and from some 1,200 subjects provided by 6 global collaborators. A de-identified subject ID, COVID-19 status, age in years and sex were almost always included in the sample metadata. Where available, HLA class I and class II types were taken from metadata supplied by the sample provider and were not determined by assay-based typing.

The collaborating institutions used their own protocols to collect whole blood in K2EDTA tubes. For TCRbeta analysis, collaborator samples were shipped as frozen whole blood, as isolated PBMCs, or as DNA extracted from either sample type. Overall results and qualifications from the work: The amount of clinical and demographic metadata varied by source and participant and was provided uncurated.

CDR1 and CDR2, looked up from the germline V gene, are SGHVS and FQNEAQ. The CDR3 numbers 13 residues from cysteine through phenylalanine. The retained sequence is limited to the CDR3, 39 bases, with the frame set at the first base. A distance of 9 bases separates the germline ends of V and J, which lose 3 bases and 4 bases respectively. TCRbeta CDR3 regions were amplified from genomic DNA by means of the immunoSEQ Assay, a bias-controlled multiplex PCR. Concerning the study's data processing: The number of nucleated cells in each sample was estimated from the amplification of reference gene primers within the assay. Sequence reads were collapsed and filtered to measure the absolute abundance of every unique TCRbeta CDR3 rearrangement. For each sample, productive Simpson clonality was calculated as the square root of Simpson's diversity index across productive rearrangements. In TCRdb, the immuneACCESS table is reduced to in-frame sequences with V and J assigned. These tables do not hold every clone; where another copy was compared, an unresolved V gene accounts for under half, and the others remain unexplained. Clone size and the V and J calls come from that table; the DNA yielded D and trimming. The sample includes approximately 100,000 clones, with 65% to 85% observed a single time. Together, the top ten hold 4% to 5.5% of the sample.

Recombination connected TRBV7-8 to TRBJ2-5, with TRBD2 perhaps the D gene, on 5 matching bases. The sequencing sample was made of peripheral blood. The sequence derives from a man in his sixties with acute or convalescent COVID-19. The DNA reads TGTGCCAGCAGCTTCAGACGGGGAGAGACCCAGTACTTC. Translated, it gives CASSFRRGETQYF.